This T cell receptor (beta chain) came from a study of human T cells and chemical hapten exposure. Background on the study: The upper back received 0.01% DPC by patch testing, with results read at 6 days. Study results and limitations: Versus controls, significantly more large CDR3 similarity clusters arose from expanded TCRs.

Details on this clonotype: As yet, its antigen is unknown.

Unique molecular identifiers were attached to individual cDNA molecules within the library. One entry per CDR3 protein, called by TCRdb with MiXCR from the RACE reads. The data hold just over 40,000 distinct CDR3 sequences, with 3% to 3.5% observed a single time. This sample's time point: patch test 2, 6 weeks after DPC sensitization. Treatment meaning: therapeutic diphenylcyclopropenone sensitization with weekly scalp DPC. Blood draws came before every patch-test application. Per the germline V gene, CDR1 is KGHSH and CDR2 is LQKENI. This CDR3 contains 17 residues. V dropped 3 bases and J dropped 4 bases, with 22 bases sitting between them.

This TCR came from a middle-aged man with alopecia areata. Some clones in this sample may be carry-over from other donors' samples. The chain recombines TRBV18 with TRBJ2-7, with D perhaps assigned TRBD1 or TRBD2 (5 bases each). Specimen: whole blood, collected in connection with sensitization to the hapten diphenylcyclopropenone (DPC). In DNA form, the CDR3 reads TGTGCCAGCTCACCCTCTAACCAGGTTTGGGGGTTTTACGAGCAGTACTTC. Translating gives CASSPSNQVWGFYEQYF.